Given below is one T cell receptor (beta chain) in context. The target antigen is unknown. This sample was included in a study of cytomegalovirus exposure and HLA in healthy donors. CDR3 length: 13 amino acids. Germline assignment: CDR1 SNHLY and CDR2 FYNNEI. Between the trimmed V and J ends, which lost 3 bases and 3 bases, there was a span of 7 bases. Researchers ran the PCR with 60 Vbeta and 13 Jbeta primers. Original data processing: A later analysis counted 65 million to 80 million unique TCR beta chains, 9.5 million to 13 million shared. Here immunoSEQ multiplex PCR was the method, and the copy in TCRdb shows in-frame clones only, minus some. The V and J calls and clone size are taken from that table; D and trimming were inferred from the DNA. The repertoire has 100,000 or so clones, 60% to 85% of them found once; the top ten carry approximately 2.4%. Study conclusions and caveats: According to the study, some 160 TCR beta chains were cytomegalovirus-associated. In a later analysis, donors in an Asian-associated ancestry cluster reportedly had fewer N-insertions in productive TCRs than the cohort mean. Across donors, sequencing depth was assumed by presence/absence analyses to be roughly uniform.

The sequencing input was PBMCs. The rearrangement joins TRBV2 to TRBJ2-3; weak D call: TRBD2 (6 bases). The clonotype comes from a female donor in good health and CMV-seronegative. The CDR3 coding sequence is TGTGCCAGCAGTGATAGCGGAACAGATACGCAGTATTTT. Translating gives CASSDSGTDTQYF. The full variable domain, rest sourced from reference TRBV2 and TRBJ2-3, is EPEVTQTPSHQVTQMGQEVILRCVPISNHLYFYWYRQILGQKVEFLVSFYNNEISEKSEIFDDQFSVERPDGSNFTLKIRSTKLEDSAMYFCASSDSGTDTQYFGPGTRLTVL.